The 9 T cell receptor beta chains listed next were all sequenced from one sample in a study of T cell repertoires in ileal Crohn's disease (dated by TCRdb to between 2018 and 2021). The method was the immunoSEQ multiplex PCR assay. TCRdb took this table from immuneACCESS and kept in-frame rearrangements with V and J called. Such tables lack part of the clones; where checked against another copy, unresolved V genes explain under half of the gap, and the rest is unexplained. Here the sample has 5,500 to 8,500 clones; roughly 70% occur a single time. The biggest ten clones account for 18% of the sample. The sample taken for sequencing was ileal tissue. These receptors all stem from an adult with Crohn's disease.

This chain uses TRBV25-1 with TRBJ2-7, with D maybe TRBD2 (5 bases). CDR1 is MGHDK and CDR2 is SYGVNS in the germline V gene. V was cut by 3 bases and J by 1 base, with 16 bases left in between. The CDR3 is 16 amino acids. CDR3 nucleotide sequence: TGTGCCAGCAGTGAGAGGGCGACCCCCCTTTCCTACGAGCAGTACTTC. It yields the protein CASSERATPLSYEQYF.

This chain joins TRBV29-1 and TRBJ2-7, with a possible D match to TRBD1 (5 bases). The CDR3 sequence is 14 residues long. Germline V CDR1 and CDR2: SQVTM, ANQGSEA. V was clipped by 3 bases and J by 5 bases, with 17 bases between them. The CDR3 DNA reads TGCAGCGTTGATTCCCAGGGCGGAGTGAACGAGCAGTACTTC. Residues: CSVDSQGGVNEQYF.

The chain carries TRBV28 and TRBJ1-5; 7 bases fit TRBD1. The CDR3 runs to 15 residues. Trimming removed 7 bases from V and 2 bases from J; junction bases left unmatched: 8. Germline values: CDR1 MDHEN, CDR2 SYDVKM. The CDR3 DNA reads as TGTGCCAGCACGGACTGGGACAGCCGCAATCAGCCCCAGCATTTT. Protein sequence: CASTDWDSRNQPQHF.

The chain uses TRBV18 and TRBJ2-7; TRBD1 aligns across 7 bases. V was clipped by 4 bases and J by 3 bases; unmatched bases: 6. Per the germline V gene, CDR1 is KGHSH and CDR2 is LQKENI. The CDR3 has 14 amino acids. The CDR3 coding sequence is TGTGCCAGCTCACTCTCGGACAGGCACTACGAGCAGTACTTC. This sequence encodes CASSLSDRHYEQYF.

This chain connects TRBV2 to TRBJ2-5; D gene unclear. The CDR3 is made up of 13 amino acids. V lost 4 bases and J lost 4, with 10 bases in between. Germline-derived CDR1 and CDR2 are SNHLY and FYNNEI. CDR3 coding DNA: TGTGCCAGCAGTGGAAGAAGAGGAGAGACCCAGTACTTC. Encoded protein: CASSGRRGETQYF.

This chain joins TRBV6-1 and TRBJ1-3, with no clear D. Germline CDR1 and CDR2: MNHNS and SASEGT. The CDR3 covers 14 residues. Trimming took off 3 bases at V and 2 bases at J, with 8 bases between the two ends. CDR3 sequence: CASSDRGAGNTIYF. Here the CDR3 DNA reads TGTGCCAGCAGTGATCGGGGAGCTGGAAACACCATATATTTT.

This clone counts as medium-sized (0.01 to 0.1%). The chain uses TRBV27 and TRBJ1-2; 10 nucleotides line up with TRBD1. The germline V gene encodes CDR1 MNHEY and CDR2 SMNVEV (reference sequence). Germline trimming cut 5 bases from V and 6 bases from J; bases unmatched to any gene: 6. CDR3 length equals 14 residues. CDR3 amino acids: CASSRTGGMDGYTF. The CDR3 DNA follows: TGTGCCAGCAGTCGGACAGGGGGTATGGATGGCTACACCTTC.

This chain joins TRBV7-2 and TRBJ1-1, with TRBD1 identical over 7 bases. J gave up 0 bases and V 5 bases, and 3 bases lay outside the gene matches. Germline V gene lookup returns CDR1 SGHTA and CDR2 FQGNSA. The CDR3 is 14 residues long. The CDR3 DNA reads as TGTGCCAGCAGCAAGGGACAGTTGAACACTGAAGCTTTCTTT. Translated: CASSKGQLNTEAFF.

This clone has only a few counts. The gene calls are TRBV29-1 and TRBJ2-1; TRBD1 matches at 8 bases. Unmatched junction bases numbered 6, after V lost 7 bases and J lost 1 base. The CDR3 totals 14 residues. Per the germline V gene, CDR1 is SQVTM and CDR2 is ANQGSEA. The CDR3 sequence: CSALTGESYNEQFF. The CDR3, as DNA: TGCAGCGCATTGACAGGGGAGTCCTACAATGAGCAGTTCTTC.